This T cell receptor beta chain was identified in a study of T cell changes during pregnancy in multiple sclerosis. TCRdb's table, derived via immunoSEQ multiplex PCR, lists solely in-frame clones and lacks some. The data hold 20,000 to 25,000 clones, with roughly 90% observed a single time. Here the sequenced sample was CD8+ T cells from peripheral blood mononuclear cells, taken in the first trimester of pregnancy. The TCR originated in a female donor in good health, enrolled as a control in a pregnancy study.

The CDR3 DNA reads as TGCGCCAGCAGCCACTCCACAGATACGCAGTATTTT. It is translated as CASSHSTDTQYF. The rearrangement joins TRBV4-3 to TRBJ2-3; the D is unclear. Trimming left V 3 bases short and J 2 bases short, with 3 bases between. This CDR3 region has 12 residues. Germline assignment: CDR1 LGHNA and CDR2 YSLEER.